Listed below are T cell receptor beta chains from one sample, sequenced in a study of blood T cell repertoires in COVID-19. Sequencing was performed with immunoSEQ multiplex PCR; in TCRdb, only in-frame clones are kept and a portion is missing. The sample consists of about 390,000 clones, roughly 89% of them appearing once. Sequencing input: PBMCs or T cells enriched from blood (not recorded which). These receptors were obtained from a woman aged 45-59 years who had recovered from COVID-19. The conserved cysteine and the conserved F or W are not part of the CDR3 here. The order of the fields is V gene, J gene, clone size, CDR3 protein. Rows give clone size only sometimes, using once, few, many, or a class for an expanded clone.

>TRBV27|TRBJ1-2|.
ASSSFGPNYGYT
>TRBV4-1|TRBJ1-2|.
ASSQEAQWGYT
>TRBV19|TRBJ1-6|once
ASSLKTGGFNSPLH
>TRBV6-5|TRBJ1-2|.
ASSKNAGGLDGYT
>TRBV7-8|TRBJ2-2|.
ASSLALNTGELF
>TRBV28|TRBJ1-5|.
ASSQGQPQH
>TRBV7-9|TRBJ1-4|.
ASSLSSEKLF
>TRBV18|TRBJ1-1|once
ASSSQGLGTEAF
>TRBV28|TRBJ1-4|.
ASRQAPNEKLF
>TRBV27|TRBJ2-7|.
ASSFRRDSHYEQY
>TRBV30|TRBJ1-2|.
AWSLGSGYT
>TRBV6-2/TRBV6-3|TRBJ1-2|.
ASSYSTRRANYGYT
>TRBV3-1/TRBV3-2|TRBJ1-2|.
ASSQDHRGFYGYT
>TRBV5-1|TRBJ2-3|.
ASSLGTGGGTDTQY
>TRBV4-3|TRBJ2-5|.
ASSPQSGVRETQY
>TRBV3-1/TRBV3-2|TRBJ2-4|.
ASSRRTSRGNIQY
>TRBV7-6|TRBJ1-4|.
ASTWTGGATNEKLF
>TRBV5-1|TRBJ1-6|many
ARQGRVSSPLH
>TRBV3-1/TRBV3-2|TRBJ1-2|once
ASSPVEGGRGYT
>TRBV2|TRBJ2-1|once
AGKILGLYNEQF
>TRBV2|TRBJ2-7|once
ASSLQGGLSEQY
>TRBV5-1|TRBJ1-3|.
ATAEGVADTIY